Following are 26 T cell receptor beta chains from one sample sequenced in a study of T cells in Graves' hyperthyroidism and ophthalmopathy. RNA transcripts gave rise to amplified TCR beta CDR3 regions. A first-round RT-PCR of the TCR CDR3 used the HTBI primer set. From the multiplex PCR reads, TCRdb called clonotypes with MiXCR, one entry per CDR3 protein. The sample carries nearly 600,000 distinct CDR3 sequences, 13% to 15% recorded once. Sequenced material: blood. The origin of the receptors is a woman aged 18-35 years with Graves' ophthalmopathy.

This clonotype was seen only a few times. A much larger clone is a single base away; this may be a read error. This chain connects TRBV28 to TRBJ2-1; 9 positions agree with TRBD2. Per the germline V gene, CDR1 is MDHEN and CDR2 is SYDVKM. The J segment lost 9 bases and the V segment lost 8 bases, leaving 14 bases of the junction unmatched. The CDR3 has 15 amino acids. The CDR3 bases are TGTGCCAGCGTGACTGGCGGGAGGGCCTTGGGTGAGCAGTTCTTC. Translation gives CASVTGGRALGEQFF.

This clonotype has a handful of counts. The genes are TRBV19 and TRBJ1-4; TRBD1 matches at 8 bases. CDR1 is LNHDA and CDR2 is SQIVND in the germline V gene (reference sequence). The ends lost 6 bases at V and 3 bases at J; junction bases unmatched: 3. The CDR3 has 14 amino acids. In DNA form, the CDR3 reads TGTGCCAGTAGCGGGACAGGCGCTAATGAAAAACTGTTTTTT. Its translation: CASSGTGANEKLFF.

The chain combines TRBV12-3 or TRBV12-4 with TRBJ2-3, with D uncertain. The V gene lost 3 bases and the J gene lost 2 bases, with 9 bases spanning the gap. The CDR3 consists of 14 residues. The CDR3 region is CASSFLALTDTQYF. The CDR3 region has the DNA TGTGCCAGCAGTTTCTTAGCTCTCACAGATACGCAGTATTTT.

The chain combines TRBV15 with TRBJ2-3; 8 bases agree with TRBD1. The CDR3 runs to 18 residues. J was trimmed by 5 bases and V by 2 bases; bases with no gene match: 15. Germline CDR1 LNHNV, CDR2 YYDKDF (reference sequence). CDR3 protein: CATSRHPGYGGTGDTQYF. The CDR3 nucleotides are TGTGCCACCAGCAGACACCCGGGGTATGGCGGGACAGGAGATACGCAGTATTTT.

This clonotype appeared a few times. The J gene is TRBJ1-6, the V gene TRBV7-3; TRBD1 matches 7 bases. Germline V gene data show CDR1 as SGHTA and CDR2 as FQGTGA. With V trimmed by 1 base and J by 7 bases, 10 bases remained unmatched. This CDR3 is built from 17 residues. The CDR3: CASSLSRRTGANSPLHF. CDR3 nucleotides: TGTGCCAGCAGCTTAAGTCGGCGGACAGGTGCGAATTCACCCCTCCACTTT. The entire variable domain, with the rest obtained from reference TRBV7-3 and TRBJ1-6, is as follows: GAGVSQTPSNKVTEKGKYVELRCDPISGHTALYWYRQSLGQGPEFLIYFQGTGAADDSGLPNDRFFAVRPEGSVSTLKIQRTERGDSAVYLCASSLSRRTGANSPLHFGNGTRLTVT.

At least ten counts were recorded for this clonotype. This sequence joins TRBV29-1 and TRBJ1-2; 8 bases are a match to TRBD1. V was clipped by 2 bases and J by 4 bases; unmatched bases: 6. The germline V gene has CDR1 SQVTM and CDR2 ANQGSEA. The CDR3 extends over 14 amino acids. For the CDR3, the DNA is TGCAGCGTTGAAATTCAACAGGGGGTCTATGGCTACACCTTC. Its translation is CSVEIQQGVYGYTF. The full variable domain, with the rest looked up from reference TRBV29-1 and TRBJ1-2, is SAVISQKPSRDICQRGTSLTIQCQVDSQVTMMFWYRQQPGQSLTLIATANQGSEATYESGFVIDKFPISRPNLTFSTLTVSNMSPEDSSIYLCSVEIQQGVYGYTFGSGTRLTVV.

This clonotype occurred many times. The chain couples TRBV7-9 to TRBJ2-1, with TRBD2 matching over 10 bases. Germline V CDR1 and CDR2: SEHNR, FQNEAQ (reference sequence). The V and J ends lost 5 bases and 10 bases, in that order; junction bases with no gene match: 8. The CDR3 contains 14 residues. Here the CDR3 reads CASSILAGVGEQFF. Here the CDR3 DNA reads TGTGCCAGCAGCATTCTAGCGGGAGTAGGCGAGCAGTTCTTC.

This clonotype was counted many times. The V call is TRBV12-3 or TRBV12-4, the J call TRBJ2-2; D unclear. The CDR3 has 12 residues. The V end was cut by 6 bases, the J end by 5 bases, with 7 bases between. In nucleotides, the CDR3 is TGTGCCAGCAGATTTTCGACCGGGGAGCTGTTTTTT. Its protein product is CASRFSTGELFF.

A word on this clonotype: A much larger clone lies one base from this, so it may be a read error. The chain has TRBV5-4 and TRBJ1-1; 8 bases align to TRBD1. The V gene's germline CDR1 is SGHNT and CDR2 YYREEE (reference sequence). The CDR3 covers 14 residues. After removal of 4 bases from V and 0 bases from J, the junction contained 2 bases not matched to a gene. For the CDR3, the DNA is TGTGCCAGCAGCCGGGACAGGATGAACACTGAAGCTTTCTTT. Protein sequence: CASSRDRMNTEAFF.

This clonotype was counted ten times or more. The chain joins TRBV3-1 to TRBJ2-3; TRBD2 agrees at 16 bases. The germline V gene has CDR1 LGHDT and CDR2 YNNKEL (reference sequence). V was pared by 0 bases and J by 3 bases, with 9 bases of the junction left unmatched. The CDR3 totals 20 residues. The CDR3 nucleotides are TGTGCCAGCAGCCAAGAGGCTCCGGGACTAGCGGGAGGGGTTACAGATACGCAGTATTTT. This sequence encodes CASSQEAPGLAGGVTDTQYF.

The table lists this clonotype with many counts. The V call is TRBV11-2, the J call TRBJ2-3, with 8 bases matching TRBD2. Germline CDR1 reads SGHAT; CDR2 reads FQNNGV. The CDR3 sequence is 14 residues long. J gave up 6 bases and V 5 bases, and 7 bases lay outside the gene matches. The CDR3 DNA follows: TGTGCCAGCAGCCCCGGGGGGGGAACGGATACGCAGTATTTT. Protein: CASSPGGGTDTQYF.

This clonotype was counted at least ten times. The CDR3 loop reads CASSLPGQGDEQFF. The CDR3 bases are TGTGCCAGCAGCCTCCCGGGGCAGGGCGATGAGCAGTTCTTC. The V call is TRBV7-2, the J call TRBJ2-1; possibly TRBD1 or TRBD2 for D (5 bases each). The V gene's germline CDR1 is SGHTA and CDR2 FQGNSA. The ends were cut back, 5 bases at V and 8 bases at J, with 16 bases in the middle. CDR3 length: 14 residues.

This clonotype has at least ten counts. V gene TRBV11-3 combines with J gene TRBJ2-5, with 11 bases fitting TRBD2. Losses at the gene ends were 1 base for V and 4 bases for J; bases not matched to a gene: 5. Germline values: CDR1 SGHNT, CDR2 YENEEA. The CDR3 is 16 amino acids. The DNA for the CDR3 is TGTGCCAGCAGCTTAGGTCTAGCGGGAGGCGGAGAGACCCAGTACTTC. Encoded protein: CASSLGLAGGGETQYF. Full variable domain (missing parts from reference TRBV11-3 and TRBJ2-5): EAGVVQSPRYKIIEKKQPVAFWCNPISGHNTLYWYLQNLGQGPELLIRYENEEAVDDSQLPKDRFSAERLKGVDSTLKIQPAELGDSAVYLCASSLGLAGGGETQYFGPGTRLLVL.

Many counts were recorded for this clonotype. The chain uses TRBV5-5 and TRBJ2-1, with 11 bases matching TRBD2. Germline lookup yields CDR1 SGHKS and CDR2 YYEKEE (reference sequence). V shed 4 bases and J 8 bases; nucleotides not matched to a gene: 8. The CDR3 runs 15 residues. CDR3 region: CASSQGLAGGYEQFF. The CDR3 bases are TGTGCCAGCAGCCAGGGGCTAGCGGGAGGTTATGAGCAGTTCTTC.

A remark on this clonotype: A much larger clone lies one base from this, so it may be a read error. The chain couples TRBV11-1 to TRBJ2-2, with TRBD2 as a possible D gene (5 bases). CDR1 and CDR2 from the germline V gene are SGHAT and FQDESV (reference sequence). The CDR3 loop spans 13 amino acids. The CDR3 DNA reads TGTGCCAGCAGCTTACGCTACACCGGGGAGCCGTTTTTT. Protein product: CASSLRYTGEPFF.

This clonotype has a count of ten or more. At one of its ends the junction is not consistent with the germline gene, which may arise from a read error. The chain employs TRBV11-2 and TRBJ2-3; 9 bases fit TRBD1. The CDR3 has 14 amino acids. Germline CDR1 reads SGHAT; CDR2 reads FQNNGV. The CDR3 loop is CASSFTGGTDTQYF. For the CDR3, the DNA is TGTGCCAGCAGCTTCACAGGGGGCACCGATACGCAGTATTTT.

This clonotype was detected many times. The chain combines TRBV28 with TRBJ2-3; 16 positions agree with TRBD2. Germline lookup yields CDR1 MDHEN and CDR2 SYDVKM. The V segment lost 4 bases and the J segment 2 bases; nucleotides outside the gene matches: 6. The CDR3 is 18 residues long. DNA for the CDR3: TGTGCCAGCAGTTCTGGGACTAGCGGGAGGGGAACCACAGATACGCAGTATTTT. This encodes CASSSGTSGRGTTDTQYF.

This clonotype has ten or more counts. The rearrangement links TRBV7-2 to TRBJ1-2; 7 nucleotides agree with TRBD1. The CDR3 spans 14 residues. CDR1 is SGHTA and CDR2 is FQGNSA in the germline V gene. The J segment lost 4 bases and the V segment lost 5 bases, leaving 7 bases of the junction unmatched. For the CDR3, the DNA is TGTGCCAGCAGCCAGGACAGGCTTTCCTATGGCTACACCTTC. Translating it yields CASSQDRLSYGYTF.

V is TRBV7-9 and J is TRBJ1-5; D perhaps matches TRBD1 (6 bases). This CDR3 has 14 residues. Trimming removed 2 bases from V and 9 bases from J, with 14 bases in between. Germline loops: CDR1 SEHNR, CDR2 FQNEAQ (reference sequence). The CDR3 loop reads CASSLSRGGTPQHF. CDR3 bases: TGTGCCAGCAGCTTAAGTAGAGGGGGTACGCCCCAGCATTTT.

This clonotype was seen at least ten times. This chain connects TRBV4-3 to TRBJ1-1; D might be TRBD1 (5 bases). Trimming left V 1 base short and J 4 bases short, with 10 bases between. Germline V gives CDR1 LGHNA, CDR2 YSLEER. This CDR3 comprises 14 residues. Written as DNA, the CDR3 is TGCGCCAGCAGCCAAGGGGGGGTGTTCACTGAAGCTTTCTTT. It codes for CASSQGGVFTEAFF.

The chain joins TRBV20-1 to TRBJ2-2; 7 bases are a match to TRBD1. With 4 bases clipped from V and 1 base from J, the junction kept 3 bases outside the gene matches. The CDR3 contains 14 residues. The germline gives CDR1 DFQATT, CDR2 SNEGSKA (reference sequence). For the CDR3, the DNA is TGCAGTGCTACCGGGACAGAGAACACCGGGGAGCTGTTTTTT. The encoded protein is CSATGTENTGELFF.

On this clonotype itself: This may be a read error, as it is one base from a much larger clone. Since the CDR3 does not end with the conserved phenylalanine or tryptophan, this likely comes from a read error. The chain is built from TRBV10-3 and TRBJ1-1, with D possibly being TRBD1 (6 bases). CDR1 is ENHRY and CDR2 is SYGVKD in the germline V gene. This CDR3 is 16 amino acids long. V was clipped by 0 bases and J by 6 bases, with 17 bases between them. Here the CDR3 reads CAISESIGGLTAEAFL. Written as DNA, the CDR3 is TGTGCCATCAGTGAGTCGATCGGGGGCTTGACCGCTGAAGCTTTCCTT.

The sample holds many counts of this clonotype. The chain joins TRBV7-3 to TRBJ2-3; D uncertain. Germline loops: CDR1 SGHTA, CDR2 FQGTGA. This CDR3 comprises 14 residues. Between the trimmed V and J ends, which lost 6 bases and 1 base, there was a span of 11 bases. DNA for the CDR3: TGTGCCAGCAGTAACGAAGGAGGCACAGATACGCAGTATTTT. It specifies CASSNEGGTDTQYF. Complete variable domain (other parts from reference TRBV7-3 and TRBJ2-3): GAGVSQTPSNKVTEKGKYVELRCDPISGHTALYWYRQSLGQGPEFLIYFQGTGAADDSGLPNDRFFAVRPEGSVSTLKIQRTERGDSAVYLCASSNEGGTDTQYFGPGTRLTVL.

This clonotype has ten or more counts. The chain's CDR3 is CASSDGDEYNEQFF. As DNA, the CDR3 is TGTGCCAGCAGCGACGGAGACGAATACAATGAGCAGTTCTTC. The chain joins TRBV7-8 to TRBJ2-1; unclear D gene. The CDR3 sequence is 14 residues long. CDR1 SGHVS and CDR2 FQNEAQ come from the germline V gene. Trimming left V 5 bases short and J 4 bases short, with 12 bases between.

At least ten counts were recorded for this clonotype. The chain is built from TRBV27 and TRBJ2-7; 7 bases match TRBD1. Germline V gene data show CDR1 as MNHEY and CDR2 as SMNVEV (reference sequence). The V segment lost 5 bases and the J segment 5 bases; nucleotides outside the gene matches: 12. The CDR3 loop spans 15 amino acids. The CDR3 spells CASSTPTGSNHEQYF. The CDR3 nucleotides are TGTGCCAGCAGTACCCCGACAGGGAGTAATCACGAGCAGTACTTC.

This rearrangement joins TRBV4-1 to TRBJ1-6, with a tentative D call TRBD1 (5 bases). Trimming shortened V by 4 bases and J by 0 bases, and 19 bases separated the two germline ends. Germline V CDR1 and CDR2: MGHRA, YSYEKL. There are 19 residues in the CDR3. For the CDR3, the DNA is TGCGCCAGCAGCCGAGTCACGCTTATGGGGGACTCCTATAATTCACCCCTCCACTTT. This sequence encodes CASSRVTLMGDSYNSPLHF.